This T cell receptor (beta chain) was observed in a study of T cell responses to AZD1222 COVID-19 vaccine. Study details: Pooling was applied to second doses at about 4 or about 12 weeks.

With respect to this clone: Its antigen is undetermined.

Study-wide results and limits: The donor group comprised mostly white British people and more females; the analysis possibly underestimated clonal diversity. At 160-218 and 743-854, vaccine-associated CD4 TCRs were dominant, and they spanned spike. It was only after the peak T cell response that any repertoires were sampled.

Germline V CDR1 and CDR2: SGHTA, FQGNSA. CDR3 size: 16 residues. Unmatched junction bases numbered 1, after V lost 1 base and J lost 1 base. The method was immunoSEQ multiplex PCR; TCRdb's version includes in-frame clones alone and lacks a portion of them. The sample shows about 55,000 clones, roughly 90% of them seen only once. The TCR sequence derives from an adult in good health. The chain is built from TRBV7-2 and TRBJ2-5, with 12 bases matching TRBD2. The sample in question was peripheral blood, obtained on day 0 of AZD1222 vaccination. The CDR3, as DNA: TGTGCCAGCAGCTTAGGACTAGCGGGGGTCCAAGAGACCCAGTACTTC. Protein sequence: CASSLGLAGVQETQYF.